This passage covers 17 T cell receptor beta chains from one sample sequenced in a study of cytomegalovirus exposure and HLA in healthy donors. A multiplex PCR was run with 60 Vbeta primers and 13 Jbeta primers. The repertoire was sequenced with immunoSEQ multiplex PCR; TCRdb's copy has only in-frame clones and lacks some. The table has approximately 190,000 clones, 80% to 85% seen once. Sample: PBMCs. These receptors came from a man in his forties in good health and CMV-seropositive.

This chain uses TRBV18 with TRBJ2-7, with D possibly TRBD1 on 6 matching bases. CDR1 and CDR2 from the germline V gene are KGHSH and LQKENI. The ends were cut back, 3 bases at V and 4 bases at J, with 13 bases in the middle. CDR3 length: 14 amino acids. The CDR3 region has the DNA TGTGCCAGCTCACCGACAGGCCCCGCGTACGAGCAGTACTTC. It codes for CASSPTGPAYEQYF.

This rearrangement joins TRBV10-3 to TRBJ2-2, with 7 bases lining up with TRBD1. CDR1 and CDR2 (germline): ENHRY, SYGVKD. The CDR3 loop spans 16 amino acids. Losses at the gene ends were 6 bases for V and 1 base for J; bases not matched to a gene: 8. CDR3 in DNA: TGTGCCATCAGAAACAGGGGAATCCAGAACACCGGGGAGCTGTTTTTT. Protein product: CAIRNRGIQNTGELFF.

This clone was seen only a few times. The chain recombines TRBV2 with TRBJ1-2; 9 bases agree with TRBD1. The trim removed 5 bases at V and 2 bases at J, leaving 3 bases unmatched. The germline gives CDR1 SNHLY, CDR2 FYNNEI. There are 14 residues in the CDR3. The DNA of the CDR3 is TGTGCCAGCAGTACACAGGGGGCCAACTATGGCTACACCTTC. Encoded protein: CASSTQGANYGYTF.

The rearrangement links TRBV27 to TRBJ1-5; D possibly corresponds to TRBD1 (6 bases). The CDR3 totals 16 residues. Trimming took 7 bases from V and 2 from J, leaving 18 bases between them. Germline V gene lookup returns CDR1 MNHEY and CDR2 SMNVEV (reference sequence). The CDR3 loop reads CASKGFVGGGNQPQHF. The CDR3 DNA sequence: TGTGCCAGCAAGGGGTTTGTAGGGGGAGGCAATCAGCCCCAGCATTTT.

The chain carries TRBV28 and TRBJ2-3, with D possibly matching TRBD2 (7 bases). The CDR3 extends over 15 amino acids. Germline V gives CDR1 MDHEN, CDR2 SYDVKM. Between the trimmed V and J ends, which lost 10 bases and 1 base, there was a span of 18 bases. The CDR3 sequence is CATLREGGGTDTQYF. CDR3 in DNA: TGTGCCACACTTAGGGAGGGGGGGGGCACAGATACGCAGTATTTT. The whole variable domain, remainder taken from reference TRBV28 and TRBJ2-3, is DVKVTQSSRYLVKRTGEKVFLECVQDMDHENMFWYRQDPGLGLRLIYFSYDVKMKEKGDIPEGYSVSREKKERFSLILESASTNQTSMYLCATLREGGGTDTQYFGPGTRLTVL.

Here the CDR3 DNA reads TGTGCCAGCAGCTTAGGCCGGGCCGGGGGAGGTGGCTACACCTTC. Translating it yields CASSLGRAGGGGYTF. This chain uses TRBV7-2 with TRBJ1-2; TRBD1 might be the D (5 bases). Trimming stripped 1 base from V and 7 bases from J, with 16 bases between. Germline lookup yields CDR1 SGHTA and CDR2 FQGNSA. The CDR3 contains 15 residues.

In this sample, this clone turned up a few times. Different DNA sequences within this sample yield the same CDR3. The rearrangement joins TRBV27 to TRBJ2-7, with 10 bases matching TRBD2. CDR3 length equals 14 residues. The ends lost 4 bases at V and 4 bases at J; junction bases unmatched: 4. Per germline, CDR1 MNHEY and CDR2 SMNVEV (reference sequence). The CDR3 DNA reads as TGTGCCAGCAGTTCGGGACTAGCGTCATACGAGCAGTACTTC. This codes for CASSSGLASYEQYF.

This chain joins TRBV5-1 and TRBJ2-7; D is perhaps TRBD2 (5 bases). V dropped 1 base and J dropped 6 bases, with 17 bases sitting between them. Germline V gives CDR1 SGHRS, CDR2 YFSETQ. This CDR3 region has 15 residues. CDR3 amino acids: CASSLWPSEGVEQYF. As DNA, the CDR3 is TGCGCCAGCAGCTTGTGGCCGTCCGAGGGTGTCGAGCAGTACTTC.

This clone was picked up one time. CDR3 amino acids: CASSYSAGSAYEQYF. The CDR3 DNA reads as TGTGCCAGCAGTTACTCTGCAGGGTCGGCCTACGAGCAGTACTTC. The genes are TRBV6-5 and TRBJ2-7, with D possibly matching TRBD1 (5 bases). The V and J ends lost 0 bases and 2 bases respectively, with 11 bases between them. Germline CDR1 MNHEY, CDR2 SVGAGI. This CDR3 has 15 residues.

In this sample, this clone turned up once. The CDR3 DNA sequence: TGCAGCGTTGAGGGTGTAGCGGGCAGGGGAGAGACCCAGTACTTC. Translating it yields CSVEGVAGRGETQYF. The rearrangement uses TRBV29-1 and TRBJ2-5, with a tentative D call TRBD2 (7 bases). V dropped 3 bases and J dropped 4 bases, with 18 bases sitting between them. The germline V gene has CDR1 SQVTM and CDR2 ANQGSEA. This CDR3 has 15 residues.

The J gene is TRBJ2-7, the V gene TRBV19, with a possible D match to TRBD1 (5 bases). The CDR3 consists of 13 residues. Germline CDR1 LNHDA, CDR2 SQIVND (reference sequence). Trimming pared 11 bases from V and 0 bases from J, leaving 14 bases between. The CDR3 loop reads CAGNGQGSYEQYF. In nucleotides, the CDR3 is TGTGCCGGGAATGGACAAGGCTCCTACGAGCAGTACTTC. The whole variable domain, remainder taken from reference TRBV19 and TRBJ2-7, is DGGITQSPKYLFRKEGQNVTLSCEQNLNHDAMYWYRQDPGQGLRLIYYSQIVNDFQKGDIAEGYSVSREKKESFPLTVTSAQKNPTAFYLCAGNGQGSYEQYFGPGTRLTVT.

The CDR3 DNA is TGTGCCAGCAGTTTATCTAGGACAGGGGATTGGCCCCAGCATTTT. Residues: CASSLSRTGDWPQHF. The chain is built from TRBV27 and TRBJ1-5, with 9 bases matching TRBD1. There are 15 residues in the CDR3. Germline V gene data show CDR1 as MNHEY and CDR2 as SMNVEV (reference sequence). Trimming removed 0 bases from V and 9 bases from J; junction bases left unmatched: 6.

In DNA form, the CDR3 reads TGTGCCAGCAGTTTATTGAGCGGGGGGCACGGGGAGCTGTTTTTT. Protein sequence: CASSLLSGGHGELFF. The chain is built from TRBV28 and TRBJ2-2; 9 nucleotides line up with TRBD2. Trimming took 1 base from V and 7 from J; bases not matched to a gene: 4. The germline CDR1 and CDR2 sequences are MDHEN and SYDVKM. The CDR3 runs 15 residues.

The DNA for the CDR3 is TGTGCCAGCCAAGACAGGGCGAACACTGAAGCTTTCTTT. This gives the protein CASQDRANTEAFF. J is TRBJ1-1 and V is TRBV19; TRBD1 agrees at 7 bases. The ends lost 9 bases at V and 1 base at J; junction bases unmatched: 5. The CDR3 has 13 residues. In germline, CDR1 is LNHDA, CDR2 SQIVND (reference sequence).

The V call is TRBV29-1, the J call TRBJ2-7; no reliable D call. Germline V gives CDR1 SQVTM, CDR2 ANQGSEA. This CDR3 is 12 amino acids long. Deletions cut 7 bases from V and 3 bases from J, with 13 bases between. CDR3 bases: TGCAGCGCCGGGTCTCTATACTACGAGCAGTACTTC. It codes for CSAGSLYYEQYF.

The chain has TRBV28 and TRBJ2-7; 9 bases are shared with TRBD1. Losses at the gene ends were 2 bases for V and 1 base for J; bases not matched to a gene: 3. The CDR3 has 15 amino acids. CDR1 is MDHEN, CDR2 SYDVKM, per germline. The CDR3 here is CASSLGTGPSYEQYF. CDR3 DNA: TGTGCCAGCAGTTTAGGGACAGGGCCGTCCTACGAGCAGTACTTC.

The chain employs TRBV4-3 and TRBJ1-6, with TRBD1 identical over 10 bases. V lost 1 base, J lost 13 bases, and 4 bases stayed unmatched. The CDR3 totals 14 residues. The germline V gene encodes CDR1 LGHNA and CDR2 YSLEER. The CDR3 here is CASSQVGTGAPLHF. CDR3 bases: TGCGCCAGCAGCCAAGTTGGGACAGGGGCCCCCCTCCACTTT.